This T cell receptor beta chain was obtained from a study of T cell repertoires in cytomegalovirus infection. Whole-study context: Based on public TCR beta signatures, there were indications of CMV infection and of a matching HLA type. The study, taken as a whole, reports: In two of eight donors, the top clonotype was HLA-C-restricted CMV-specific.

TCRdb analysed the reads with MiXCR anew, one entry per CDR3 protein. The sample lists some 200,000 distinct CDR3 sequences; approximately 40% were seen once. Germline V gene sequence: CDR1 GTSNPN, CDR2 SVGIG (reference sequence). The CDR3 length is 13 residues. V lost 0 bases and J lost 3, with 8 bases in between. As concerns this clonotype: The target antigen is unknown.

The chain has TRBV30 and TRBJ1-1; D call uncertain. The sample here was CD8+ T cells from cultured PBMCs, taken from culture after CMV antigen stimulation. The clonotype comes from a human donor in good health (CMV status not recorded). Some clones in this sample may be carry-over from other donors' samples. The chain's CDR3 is CAWSVAGYTEAFF. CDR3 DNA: TGTGCCTGGAGTGTAGCAGGATACACTGAAGCTTTCTTT.